This TCR beta chain is from a study of T cells in women clearing cervical HPV infection. At the level of the study: Controls' single incident HPV16 infection cleared within 12 months without precancer.

MY09/MY11 PCR detected cervical HPV DNA; dot-blot assigned genotypes. Germline V gene lookup returns CDR1 SGHRS and CDR2 YFSETQ. CDR3 size: 15 residues. The J segment lost 1 base and the V segment lost 1 base, leaving 3 bases of the junction unmatched. Points on this clone: The CDR3 extends 3 residues past the end of the read, so its final part is completed from the germline J gene.

immunoSEQ multiplex PCR used an average of around 1,200 ng genomic DNA. Repertoires were generated with immunoSEQ multiplex PCR, while TCRdb's copy carries only in-frame clones and drops some. The sample has some 31,000 clones; the top ten hold 1.4%. The rearrangement uses TRBV5-1 and TRBJ2-7; 9 bases are shared with TRBD1. This sequence originates from a woman between 18 and 70 years old with a cervical HPV16 infection that either progressed to CIN3+ or cleared (not recorded which). Sequencing used blood buffy coat. CDR3 loop: CASSLRGTGSYEQYF. The CDR3 DNA, read in part, is TGCGCCAGCAGCTTGCGGGGGACAGGGTCCTACGAG.